A single sample is the source of the 25 T cell receptor beta chains below, sequenced in a study of cytomegalovirus exposure and HLA in healthy donors. The PCR made use of 60 Vbeta and 13 Jbeta primers. Clones were read by immunoSEQ multiplex PCR, and TCRdb kept only the in-frame ones, dropping some. The table shows around 130,000 clones, with roughly 80% occurring only once. Sequenced input: PBMCs. The receptors here all came from a woman aged 40-49 years in good health and CMV-seronegative.

The V gene is TRBV2, the J gene TRBJ2-1, with 10 bases fitting TRBD2. CDR1 is SNHLY, CDR2 FYNNEI, per germline. The V segment lost 3 bases and the J segment 4 bases; nucleotides outside the gene matches: 3. CDR3 length: 15 amino acids. For the CDR3, the DNA is TGTGCCAGCAGTGAGTTAGCGGGAGGTTACAATGAGCAGTTCTTC. Translating gives CASSELAGGYNEQFF.

DNA of the CDR3: TGTGCCAGCAGTGAGTTAGCGGGAGTCAGTGAGCAGTTCTTC. This encodes CASSELAGVSEQFF. The chain combines TRBV6-1 with TRBJ2-1; 9 bases match TRBD2. CDR3 size: 14 residues. V gave up 3 bases and J gave up 9 bases; unmatched junction bases: 6. CDR1 and CDR2 (germline): MNHNS, SASEGT.

The rearrangement uses TRBV6-6 and TRBJ2-7; D is perhaps TRBD1 (5 bases). CDR1 and CDR2 (germline): MNHNY, SVGAGI (reference sequence). V lost 4 bases and J lost 0, with 10 bases in between. The CDR3 has 14 amino acids. In DNA form, the CDR3 reads TGTGCCAGCAGTTCGACAGATCTCTCCTACGAGCAGTACTTC. It encodes CASSSTDLSYEQYF.

The V and J genes are TRBV10-3 and TRBJ2-5; 8 bases are shared with TRBD1. This CDR3 comprises 15 residues. Looked up from germline, CDR1 is ENHRY and CDR2 is SYGVKD. J was trimmed by 1 base and V by 3 bases; bases with no gene match: 4. Written as DNA, the CDR3 is TGTGCCATCAGTGAAAGGACAGGGCTCCAAGAGACCCAGTACTTC. Translation: CAISERTGLQETQYF.

The chain combines TRBV29-1 with TRBJ1-1; D call uncertain. Germline-derived CDR1 and CDR2 are SQVTM and ANQGSEA. This CDR3 comprises 10 residues. V was pared by 5 bases and J by 7 bases, with 8 bases between. This chain's CDR3 is CSVIQFEAFF. The CDR3, as DNA: TGCAGCGTTATACAGTTTGAAGCTTTCTTT. Full variable domain (rest looked up from reference TRBV29-1 and TRBJ1-1): SAVISQKPSRDICQRGTSLTIQCQVDSQVTMMFWYRQQPGQSLTLIATANQGSEATYESGFVIDKFPISRPNLTFSTLTVSNMSPEDSSIYLCSVIQFEAFFGQGTRLTVV.

The J gene is TRBJ2-1, the V gene TRBV9; 11 nucleotides line up with TRBD2. Germline trimming cut 4 bases from V and 8 bases from J; bases unmatched to any gene: 8. This CDR3 comprises 15 residues. CDR1 and CDR2 from the germline V gene are SGDLS and YYNGEE. Here the CDR3 DNA reads TGTGCCAGCAGCACGGTAGCGGGAGGGCCCTATGAGCAGTTCTTC. It is translated as CASSTVAGGPYEQFF.

This clone occurred a few times. The chain links TRBV5-5 to TRBJ1-4, with D possibly matching TRBD1 (5 bases). The CDR3 has 16 residues. The germline CDR1 and CDR2 sequences are SGHKS and YYEKEE (reference sequence). V shed 2 bases and J shed 4 bases, with 15 bases lying between them. The CDR3 DNA follows: TGTGCCAGCAGCTTTGGACAACTCGGGGGTAATGAAAAACTGTTTTTT. It codes for CASSFGQLGGNEKLFF.

This clone has a handful of counts. The gene calls are TRBV18 and TRBJ1-4; 8 bases are a match to TRBD1. Trimming took 4 bases from V and 4 from J; bases not matched to a gene: 5. The CDR3 runs to 15 residues. CDR1 and CDR2 (germline): KGHSH, LQKENI. CDR3 amino acids: CASSRQGRGNEKLFF. CDR3 nucleotides: TGTGCCAGCTCACGACAGGGGAGGGGTAATGAAAAACTGTTTTTT.

The V gene is TRBV9, the J gene TRBJ2-1; 11 nucleotides match TRBD2. Germline V gives CDR1 SGDLS, CDR2 YYNGEE. V was pared by 4 bases and J by 5 bases, with 5 bases of the junction left unmatched. The CDR3 totals 15 residues. CDR3 bases: TGTGCCAGCAGCCCGACTAGCGGGATTAACAATGAGCAGTTCTTC. Its protein is CASSPTSGINNEQFF.

V and J are TRBV5-1 and TRBJ2-5; TRBD2 might be the D (7 bases). Trimming pared 3 bases from V and 2 bases from J, leaving 17 bases between. The CDR3 is 16 amino acids. From germline, CDR1 is SGHRS and CDR2 YFSETQ. The CDR3 DNA reads TGCGCCAGCAGCTGGGGGCCCGGGGGGCCGCAAGAGACCCAGTACTTC. The encoded protein is CASSWGPGGPQETQYF.

The J gene is TRBJ1-1, the V gene TRBV19; D uncertain. CDR3 size: 14 residues. The germline V and J ends were trimmed by 6 bases and 8 bases, with 19 bases remaining between them. CDR1 and CDR2 from the germline V gene are LNHDA and SQIVND (reference sequence). The CDR3 protein is CASSTTRVFPEAFF. Here the CDR3 DNA reads TGTGCCAGTAGCACAACTCGGGTTTTCCCCGAAGCTTTCTTT.

In its sample, this clone was seen once. The chain recombines TRBV29-1 with TRBJ1-2, with a possible D match to TRBD1 (6 bases). With 4 bases removed from V and 7 bases from J, the gap between germline ends came to 13 bases. CDR3 length: 12 residues. Germline CDR1 reads SQVTM; CDR2 reads ANQGSEA. The CDR3 spells CSVVIGGGGYTF. The CDR3 coding sequence is TGCAGCGTTGTTATAGGGGGGGGTGGCTACACCTTC. The complete variable domain, with remaining parts taken from reference TRBV29-1 and TRBJ1-2, reads SAVISQKPSRDICQRGTSLTIQCQVDSQVTMMFWYRQQPGQSLTLIATANQGSEATYESGFVIDKFPISRPNLTFSTLTVSNMSPEDSSIYLCSVVIGGGGYTFGSGTRLTVV.

This chain joins TRBV16 and TRBJ1-1; 7 positions match TRBD1. Trimming cost V 2 bases and J 0 bases; bases outside gene matches: 12. The CDR3 contains 18 residues. Germline V gene lookup returns CDR1 KGHSY and CDR2 FQNENV. This chain's CDR3 is CASSQTLTGTDMNTEAFF. The CDR3 bases are TGTGCCAGCAGCCAAACTTTGACAGGGACCGATATGAACACTGAAGCTTTCTTT.

The chain has TRBV11-1 and TRBJ2-5; possibly TRBD2 for D (5 bases). V was shortened by 1 base and J by 2 bases, with 14 bases between the two germline ends. CDR3 length: 16 amino acids. Germline V gene sequence: CDR1 SGHAT, CDR2 FQDESV (reference sequence). Here the CDR3 reads CASSLDLLAGQETQYF. DNA for the CDR3: TGTGCCAGCAGCTTAGATCTCCTAGCCGGTCAAGAGACCCAGTACTTC.

The gene calls are TRBV7-2 and TRBJ2-2; D not certain. The ends were cut back, 5 bases at V and 2 bases at J, with 9 bases in the middle. CDR3 size: 14 residues. The germline V gene has CDR1 SGHTA and CDR2 FQGNSA. CDR3 protein: CASSGLANTGELFF. DNA for the CDR3: TGTGCCAGCAGCGGTTTAGCCAACACCGGGGAGCTGTTTTTT.

This sequence joins TRBV19 and TRBJ1-1; tentatively, D is TRBD1 (5 bases). The CDR3 loop spans 14 amino acids. Germline-derived CDR1 and CDR2 are LNHDA and SQIVND (reference sequence). The V gene lost 0 bases and the J gene lost 4 bases, with 9 bases spanning the gap. CDR3 loop: CASSIDLGGTEAFF. Written as DNA, the CDR3 is TGTGCCAGTAGTATAGATCTGGGGGGCACTGAAGCTTTCTTT.

The gene calls are TRBV5-6 and TRBJ2-2; 8 nucleotides align to TRBD1. V shed 4 bases, J shed 4 bases, and the junction held 3 bases outside the gene matches. CDR1 SGHDT and CDR2 YYEEEE come from the germline V gene. This CDR3 has 14 residues. The CDR3 is CASSPGGVTGELFF. Written as DNA, the CDR3 is TGTGCCAGCAGCCCAGGGGGCGTCACCGGGGAGCTGTTTTTT. Together with reference TRBV5-6 and TRBJ2-2, the CDR3 gives the full variable domain: DAGVTQSPTHLIKTRGQQVTLRCSPKSGHDTVSWYQQALGQGPQFIFQYYEEEERQRGNFPDRFSGHQFPNYSSELNVNALLLGDSALYLCASSPGGVTGELFFGEGSRLTVL.

The rearrangement links TRBV5-5 to TRBJ1-1; maybe TRBD1 (6 bases). Germline-derived CDR1 and CDR2 are SGHKS and YYEKEE (reference sequence). The CDR3 is 14 amino acids. Trimming removed 3 bases from V and 5 bases from J, with 14 bases in between. CDR3 coding DNA: TGTGCCAGCAGCTGGACGAGGGGGGGGACTGAAGCTTTCTTT. Protein product: CASSWTRGGTEAFF. Variable domain in full (rest from reference TRBV5-5 and TRBJ1-1): DAGVTQSPTHLIKTRGQQVTLRCSPISGHKSVSWYQQVLGQGPQFIFQYYEKEERGRGNFPDRFSARQFPNYSSELNVNALLLGDSALYLCASSWTRGGTEAFFGQGTRLTVV.

The genes are TRBV6-1 and TRBJ1-2; D perhaps matches TRBD1 (6 bases). The CDR3 loop spans 13 amino acids. V was pared by 2 bases and J by 8 bases, with 12 bases between. Germline lookup yields CDR1 MNHNS and CDR2 SASEGT. DNA for the CDR3: TGTGCCAGCAGTGAACGGTGGGGGCAGGGCTACACCTTC. Amino acid sequence: CASSERWGQGYTF.

The chain carries TRBV7-2 and TRBJ1-5; D is undetermined. CDR3 length: 13 residues. Germline CDR1 is SGHTA and CDR2 is FQGNSA. The germline V and J ends were trimmed by 5 bases and 3 bases, with 8 bases remaining between them. CDR3 coding DNA: TGTGCCAGCAGCCCCACATTCAATCAGCCCCAGCATTTT. Protein sequence: CASSPTFNQPQHF.

This sequence joins TRBV5-4 and TRBJ2-7; maybe TRBD2 (6 bases). There are 16 residues in the CDR3. Germline loops: CDR1 SGHNT, CDR2 YYREEE (reference sequence). V was shortened by 0 bases and J by 0 bases, with 13 bases between the two germline ends. CDR3 loop: CASSLAFGGISYEQYF. CDR3 DNA: TGTGCCAGCAGCTTGGCGTTCGGCGGGATCTCCTACGAGCAGTACTTC.

This chain uses TRBV5-1 with TRBJ2-7; D is perhaps TRBD1 (7 bases). The germline V gene has CDR1 SGHRS and CDR2 YFSETQ. The CDR3 consists of 14 residues. Trimming took 4 bases from V and 5 from J, leaving 16 bases between them. The CDR3 loop is CASSRDRVADEQYF. The CDR3 DNA reads as TGCGCCAGCAGCCGCGACAGGGTAGCGGACGAGCAGTACTTC.

This chain joins TRBV5-1 and TRBJ2-5; the D gene is possibly TRBD2 (5 bases). This CDR3 spans 15 amino acids. The germline V gene has CDR1 SGHRS and CDR2 YFSETQ. The V and J ends lost 4 bases and 1 base respectively, with 14 bases between them. The CDR3 region is CASSLNTGSQETQYF. The DNA for the CDR3 is TGCGCCAGCAGCCTTAACACGGGGAGCCAAGAGACCCAGTACTTC.

This rearrangement joins TRBV11-1 to TRBJ2-2; TRBD1 matches at 7 bases. V gave up 5 bases and J gave up 4 bases; unmatched junction bases: 4. Germline loops: CDR1 SGHAT, CDR2 FQDESV (reference sequence). The CDR3 is 14 amino acids. Here the CDR3 DNA reads TGTGCCAGCAGCACACAGGGGAGCACCGGGGAGCTGTTTTTT. This sequence encodes CASSTQGSTGELFF.

The chain employs TRBV6-1 and TRBJ1-1; weak D call: TRBD1 (6 bases). CDR3 length: 16 residues. The ends were cut back, 6 bases at V and 0 bases at J, with 17 bases in the middle. The germline V gene has CDR1 MNHNS and CDR2 SASEGT. The CDR3 coding sequence is TGTGCCAGCAGCGAACAGTTTACAGGGATGAACACTGAAGCTTTCTTT. This codes for CASSEQFTGMNTEAFF.